Below are 18 T cell receptor beta chains sequenced from a single sample in a study of technical replicates of blood from a few donors. Sequenced by immunoSEQ multiplex PCR; TCRdb stores in-frame clones only, minus some. The sample carries 9,500 to 15,000 clones, 93% recorded once. The sequenced material came from PBMCs. These receptors were obtained from a human donor in good health.

The chain has TRBV5-1 and TRBJ2-7, with TRBD2 matching over 10 bases. The CDR3 length is 17 residues. Trimming at V came to 0 bases and at J to 6 bases, leaving 12 bases not matched to a gene. Germline V lookup: CDR1 SGHRS, CDR2 YFSETQ. Here the CDR3 DNA reads TGCGCCAGCAGCTTGGAGGGGGCGCCTAGCGGGAGATCCGAGCAGTACTTC. The encoded protein is CASSLEGAPSGRSEQYF.

J is TRBJ1-3 and V is TRBV30, with TRBD1 matching 8 bases. Germline CDR1 reads GTSNPN; CDR2 reads SVGIG (reference sequence). This CDR3 has 11 residues. Losses at the gene ends were 7 bases for V and 8 bases for J; bases not matched to a gene: 4. CDR3 sequence reads: CAYQGADTIYF. The CDR3 DNA reads as TGTGCCTACCAGGGGGCCGACACCATATATTTT.

The gene calls are TRBV28 and TRBJ2-2, with a weak D call TRBD1 (6 bases). The CDR3 consists of 14 residues. Germline lookup yields CDR1 MDHEN and CDR2 SYDVKM. Trimming stripped 7 bases from V and 5 bases from J, with 14 bases between. The CDR3 here is CASNPQGDTGELFF. CDR3 sequence (DNA): TGTGCCAGCAATCCACAGGGAGATACCGGGGAGCTGTTTTTT.

The CDR3 reads CASSQDAGAMNTEAFF. Written as DNA, the CDR3 is TGCGCCAGCAGCCAAGATGCAGGGGCGATGAACACTGAAGCTTTCTTT. This chain links TRBV4-1 with TRBJ1-1, with D possibly being TRBD1 (6 bases). Germline V gene lookup returns CDR1 MGHRA and CDR2 YSYEKL. V lost 0 bases and J 0 bases, leaving 11 bases between the germline ends. The CDR3 contains 16 residues.

The chain is built from TRBV28 and TRBJ2-7; 11 bases match TRBD2. CDR1 MDHEN and CDR2 SYDVKM come from the germline V gene. With 1 base clipped from V and 5 bases from J, the junction kept 4 bases outside the gene matches. This CDR3 comprises 15 residues. The CDR3 is CASSLYASGRNEQYF. The CDR3 nucleotides are TGTGCCAGCAGTTTATATGCTAGCGGGAGGAACGAGCAGTACTTC.

The chain couples TRBV11-2 to TRBJ2-1; D is unresolved. CDR1 and CDR2 from the germline V gene are SGHAT and FQNNGV. This CDR3 has 15 residues. V was trimmed by 5 bases and J by 6 bases, leaving 17 bases between them. CDR3 coding DNA: TGTGCCAGCAGCGCGATAACGGTTTACGGCAATGAGCAGTTCTTC. Residues: CASSAITVYGNEQFF.

The chain links TRBV29-1 to TRBJ2-2; D is uncertain. Germline assignment: CDR1 SQVTM and CDR2 ANQGSEA. This CDR3 is built from 13 residues. Trimming pared 5 bases from V and 0 bases from J, leaving 7 bases between. CDR3 bases: TGCAGCGTTTTTCAGGCGAACACCGGGGAGCTGTTTTTT. The encoded protein is CSVFQANTGELFF.

This clone came up once. The chain is built from TRBV2 and TRBJ1-2; maybe TRBD1 (6 bases). V gave up 3 bases and J gave up 8 bases, with 7 bases separating them. This CDR3 is built from 11 residues. Germline V CDR1 and CDR2: SNHLY, FYNNEI. In nucleotides, the CDR3 is TGTGCCAGCAGTGAGGACAGAGGCTACACCTTC. Amino acids: CASSEDRGYTF.

The chain employs TRBV7-3 and TRBJ2-3; TRBD2 matches 10 bases. The CDR3 has 16 residues. Germline V gene lookup returns CDR1 SGHTA and CDR2 FQGTGA. Trimming at V came to 1 base and at J to 4 bases, leaving 5 bases not matched to a gene. In DNA form, the CDR3 reads TGTGCCAGCAGCTTAAACAGCGGGAGGGTTCCAGATACGCAGTATTTT. Translated: CASSLNSGRVPDTQYF.

The rearrangement links TRBV13 to TRBJ2-2; TRBD1 matches 8 bases. V gave up 6 bases and J gave up 5 bases; unmatched junction bases: 5. CDR1 and CDR2 (germline): PRHDT, FYEKMQ (reference sequence). The CDR3 has 14 residues. The CDR3 DNA reads as TGTGCCAGCAGGCGGACAGGGACGACCGGGGAGCTGTTTTTT. Amino acids: CASRRTGTTGELFF.

The V and J genes are TRBV2 and TRBJ2-3; 10 bases fit TRBD2. The CDR3 covers 16 residues. The V gene end was trimmed by 7 bases and the J gene end by 4 bases; junction bases not matched to a gene: 11. CDR1 is SNHLY and CDR2 is FYNNEI in the germline V gene. Here the CDR3 reads CASIRLAGPRPDTQYF. The CDR3 bases are TGTGCCAGCATCCGACTAGCGGGTCCTAGGCCAGATACGCAGTATTTT.

The chain combines TRBV11-2 with TRBJ1-2; D not resolved. The CDR3 covers 13 residues. Trimming left V 4 bases short and J 3 bases short, with 9 bases between. Germline-derived CDR1 and CDR2 are SGHAT and FQNNGV. In DNA, the CDR3 is TGTGCCAGCAGCTCGGACGGGGACTATGGCTACACCTTC. Translating gives CASSSDGDYGYTF.

This chain connects TRBV6-1 to TRBJ1-2; possible D gene TRBD1, 6 bases. V was pared by 7 bases and J by 1 base, with 13 bases between. Germline CDR1 MNHNS, CDR2 SASEGT. The CDR3 runs 14 residues. The CDR3 region has the DNA TGTGCCAGCAAGTCGGGGGGCGTTAACTATGGCTACACCTTC. Its translation: CASKSGGVNYGYTF.

This clone was seen only a few times. The chain links TRBV6-4 to TRBJ2-6, with D tentatively TRBD1 (7 bases). The CDR3 has 16 amino acids. V was clipped by 3 bases and J by 3 bases, with 12 bases between them. The germline gives CDR1 MRHNA, CDR2 SNTAGT. This CDR3 reads CASSEEGAGGANVLTF. In DNA form, the CDR3 reads TGTGCCAGCAGTGAGGAGGGGGCAGGTGGGGCCAACGTCCTGACTTTC.

The chain joins TRBV6-6 to TRBJ2-7, with 7 nucleotides matching TRBD1. J lost 3 bases, V lost 6 bases, and 8 bases had no gene match. In germline, CDR1 is MNHNY, CDR2 SVGAGI (reference sequence). The CDR3 covers 14 residues. CDR3 coding DNA: TGTGCCAGCAGCCACCAGACAGGGATCTACGAGCAGTACTTC. Amino acids: CASSHQTGIYEQYF.

This clone was counted a single time. The chain has TRBV4-1 and TRBJ1-4; D possibly corresponds to TRBD1 (5 bases). Between the trimmed V and J ends, which lost 4 bases and 1 base, there was a span of 13 bases. The CDR3 is made up of 16 amino acids. Germline CDR1 MGHRA, CDR2 YSYEKL. CDR3 nucleotides: TGCGCCAGCAGCCTTTGGGGGGAGGGAACTAATGAAAAACTGTTTTTT. This gives the protein CASSLWGEGTNEKLFF.

The genes are TRBV27 and TRBJ1-5; TRBD1 is a possible D gene (5 bases). V was cut by 3 bases and J by 6 bases, with 12 bases left in between. This CDR3 has 14 amino acids. In germline, CDR1 is MNHEY, CDR2 SMNVEV (reference sequence). CDR3 in amino acids: CASSLQGLFQPQHF. As DNA, the CDR3 is TGTGCCAGCAGTTTGCAGGGACTCTTTCAGCCCCAGCATTTT.

The gene calls are TRBV27 and TRBJ2-3; D not certain. CDR1 and CDR2 from the germline V gene are MNHEY and SMNVEV (reference sequence). The CDR3 totals 13 residues. Trimming shortened V by 4 bases and J by 6 bases, and 11 bases separated the two germline ends. CDR3 in amino acids: CASSSISADTQYF. As DNA, the CDR3 is TGTGCCAGCAGTTCAATTAGTGCGGATACGCAGTATTTT.